The 20 T cell receptor beta chains below were found in one sample sequenced in a study of shared clonotypes between healthy human individuals. The data were produced by immunoSEQ multiplex PCR, yet TCRdb's version contains in-frame clones alone and is incomplete. There are fewer than 2.5 million clones in the sample; roughly 93% occur only once, and about 0.39% lies in the top ten. Specimen: naive CD4+ T cells from PBMCs. The subset here: CD45RA+ positively selected. The receptors shown here come from a man aged 18 to 29 in good health. Some clones in this sample may be carry-over from other donors' samples.

The rearrangement uses TRBV5-4 and TRBJ2-3, with 11 bases matching TRBD2. Germline V gene lookup returns CDR1 SGHNT and CDR2 YYREEE (reference sequence). V lost 4 bases to trimming and J lost 1 base; unmatched junction nucleotides: 5. The CDR3 spans 16 residues. This chain's CDR3 is CASSIGTSGGTDTQYF. The CDR3 region has the DNA TGTGCCAGCAGCATCGGGACTAGCGGAGGCACAGATACGCAGTATTTT.

The J gene is TRBJ2-2, the V gene TRBV2, with 9 bases fitting TRBD2. Germline assignment: CDR1 SNHLY and CDR2 FYNNEI. The CDR3 totals 17 residues. After removal of 7 bases from V and 4 bases from J, the junction contained 13 bases not matched to a gene. The CDR3 DNA reads as TGTGCCAGCACCAATCGCGGTAGCGGGAGTTCCACCGGGGAGCTGTTTTTT. It translates to CASTNRGSGSSTGELFF.

The chain combines TRBV2 with TRBJ1-1, with D possibly TRBD1 on 6 matching bases. Germline CDR1 SNHLY, CDR2 FYNNEI. This CDR3 has 15 amino acids. Trimming took 4 bases from V and 1 from J, leaving 13 bases between them. The CDR3 loop reads CASSGLGGGNTEAFF. In nucleotides, the CDR3 is TGTGCCAGCAGTGGGTTAGGGGGAGGGAACACTGAAGCTTTCTTT.

The chain couples TRBV18 to TRBJ1-5, with no clear D. CDR3 length: 15 residues. V was clipped by 3 bases and J by 3 bases, with 12 bases between them. Germline assignment: CDR1 KGHSH and CDR2 LQKENI. CDR3 in DNA: TGTGCCAGCTCACCTTCCGTCTCTCCCAATCAGCCCCAGCATTTT. Residues: CASSPSVSPNQPQHF. The full variable domain, in which reference TRBV18 and TRBJ1-5 provide the parts outside the CDR3, is NAGVMQNPRHLVRRRGQEARLRCSPMKGHSHVYWYRQLPEEGLKFMVYLQKENIIDESGMPKERFSAEFPKEGPSILRIQQVVRGDSAAYFCASSPSVSPNQPQHFGDGTRLSIL.

The J gene is TRBJ1-2, the V gene TRBV29-1; 9 nucleotides line up with TRBD1. Germline V CDR1 and CDR2: SQVTM, ANQGSEA. The V gene end was trimmed by 5 bases and the J gene end by 8 bases; junction bases not matched to a gene: 6. This CDR3 is 12 amino acids long. The CDR3 nucleotides are TGCAGCGTTTCCGGGACAGGGTTCGGCTACACCTTC. Translation gives CSVSGTGFGYTF.

The V gene is TRBV9, the J gene TRBJ2-3; D unclear. Trimming took off 2 bases at V and 3 bases at J, with 16 bases between the two ends. The germline V gene encodes CDR1 SGDLS and CDR2 YYNGEE. This CDR3 has 16 residues. Here the CDR3 reads CASSVGLASRTDTQYF. The CDR3, as DNA: TGTGCCAGCAGCGTTGGGCTTGCGAGCAGGACAGATACGCAGTATTTT.

The chain uses TRBV11-2 and TRBJ1-2; no reliable D call. The ends were cut back, 3 bases at V and 4 bases at J, with 15 bases in the middle. The CDR3 is made up of 15 amino acids. The germline V gene has CDR1 SGHAT and CDR2 FQNNGV. In nucleotides, the CDR3 is TGTGCCAGCAGCTTGTCAACACGGGGTACCTATGGCTACACCTTC. It translates to CASSLSTRGTYGYTF.

This rearrangement joins TRBV27 to TRBJ2-5; possibly TRBD2 for D (5 bases). This CDR3 contains 14 residues. Trimming left V 0 bases short and J 7 bases short, with 12 bases between. Germline V gene data show CDR1 as MNHEY and CDR2 as SMNVEV (reference sequence). This CDR3 reads CASSLSSFEGTQYF. The CDR3, as DNA: TGTGCCAGCAGTTTATCGAGTTTCGAGGGGACCCAGTACTTC.

The chain links TRBV2 to TRBJ1-1; D uncertain. Trimming left V 5 bases short and J 3 bases short, with 10 bases between. The CDR3 runs to 13 residues. CDR1 is SNHLY and CDR2 is FYNNEI in the germline V gene. The CDR3: CASSSELYTEAFF. In DNA form, the CDR3 reads TGTGCCAGCAGTTCCGAGTTGTACACTGAAGCTTTCTTT. The full variable domain, with the rest looked up from reference TRBV2 and TRBJ1-1, is EPEVTQTPSHQVTQMGQEVILRCVPISNHLYFYWYRQILGQKVEFLVSFYNNEISEKSEIFDDQFSVERPDGSNFTLKIRSTKLEDSAMYFCASSSELYTEAFFGQGTRLTVV.

V is TRBV15 and J is TRBJ1-2, with 12 positions matching TRBD1. V dropped 3 bases and J dropped 7; count of bases not matched to a gene: 3. The CDR3 loop spans 14 amino acids. From germline, CDR1 is LNHNV and CDR2 YYDKDF (reference sequence). The CDR3 DNA reads TGTGCCACCAGCAGGGGACAGGGGGCTAGTGGCTACACCTTC. Encoded protein: CATSRGQGASGYTF.

The V and J genes are TRBV7-2 and TRBJ1-2; D is unclear. Trimming pared 2 bases from V and 3 bases from J, leaving 7 bases between. The CDR3 totals 13 residues. Germline V gene data show CDR1 as SGHTA and CDR2 as FQGNSA. The CDR3 protein is CASSLHVDYGYTF. CDR3 in DNA: TGTGCCAGCAGCTTACATGTCGACTATGGCTACACCTTC.

The DNA for the CDR3 is TGTGCCAGCTCACCACAGGACAGGACCCCCGAATACTACACCTTC. Amino acid sequence: CASSPQDRTPEYYTF. The J gene is TRBJ1-2, the V gene TRBV18; 7 nucleotides match TRBD1. In germline, CDR1 is KGHSH, CDR2 LQKENI. This CDR3 is 15 amino acids long. V lost 1 base, J lost 10 bases, and 12 bases stayed unmatched.

The gene calls are TRBV9 and TRBJ2-1; no definite D call. V gave up 0 bases and J gave up 15 bases, with 10 bases separating them. The germline V gene has CDR1 SGDLS and CDR2 YYNGEE. The CDR3 covers 11 residues. DNA for the CDR3: TGTGCCAGCAGCGTAGTAGTCAAGGGGTTCTTC. Its translation is CASSVVVKGFF.

The chain recombines TRBV29-1 with TRBJ2-7; possible D gene TRBD2, 5 bases. The CDR3 contains 11 residues. Germline V gives CDR1 SQVTM, CDR2 ANQGSEA. The ends were cut back, 7 bases at V and 4 bases at J, with 11 bases in the middle. In nucleotides, the CDR3 is TGCAGCGCCAAAAGCGGTTACGAGCAGTACTTC. The encoded protein is CSAKSGYEQYF.

The J gene is TRBJ2-7, the V gene TRBV6-1; 7 nucleotides match TRBD2. Germline V CDR1 and CDR2: MNHNS, SASEGT. Germline trimming cut 3 bases from V and 6 bases from J; bases unmatched to any gene: 8. The CDR3 is 14 residues long. CDR3 region: CASSEATSLREQYF. The CDR3 nucleotides read TGTGCCAGCAGTGAGGCGACTAGCTTACGCGAGCAGTACTTC.

J is TRBJ1-4 and V is TRBV5-6; D might be TRBD1 (5 bases). The CDR3 extends over 14 amino acids. V was cut by 3 bases and J by 5 bases, with 11 bases left in between. Germline V gene lookup returns CDR1 SGHDT and CDR2 YYEEEE. CDR3 sequence: CASSWGMENEKLFF. As DNA, the CDR3 is TGTGCCAGCAGCTGGGGGATGGAGAATGAAAAACTGTTTTTT.

The rearrangement uses TRBV5-1 and TRBJ1-4; D is perhaps TRBD1 (5 bases). The CDR3 has 16 residues. Trimming pared 5 bases from V and 4 bases from J, leaving 18 bases between. The germline CDR1 and CDR2 sequences are SGHRS and YFSETQ. The DNA of the CDR3 is TGCGCCAGCAGTCCGCTAATAGCAGGGATTAATGAAAAACTGTTTTTT. The encoded protein is CASSPLIAGINEKLFF.

The chain has TRBV28 and TRBJ2-1, with D tentatively TRBD1 (7 bases). Per the germline V gene, CDR1 is MDHEN and CDR2 is SYDVKM. V was clipped by 3 bases and J by 5 bases, with 17 bases between them. This CDR3 spans 16 amino acids. The CDR3 loop is CASSLWAQGRNNEQFF. Here the CDR3 DNA reads TGTGCCAGCAGTTTGTGGGCACAGGGGAGGAACAATGAGCAGTTCTTC.

The rearrangement joins TRBV18 to TRBJ1-2; the D gene is possibly TRBD1 (5 bases). Germline lookup yields CDR1 KGHSH and CDR2 LQKENI. The CDR3 length is 15 residues. The V end lost 4 bases, the J end lost 7 bases, and 19 bases lay between the germline ends. The CDR3 DNA reads as TGTGCCAGCTCACGCGACCGGGCGGGGCAGAGTGGCTACACCTTC. It translates to CASSRDRAGQSGYTF. The whole variable domain, filled in from reference TRBV18 and TRBJ1-2, reads NAGVMQNPRHLVRRRGQEARLRCSPMKGHSHVYWYRQLPEEGLKFMVYLQKENIIDESGMPKERFSAEFPKEGPSILRIQQVVRGDSAAYFCASSRDRAGQSGYTFGSGTRLTVV.

The genes are TRBV27 and TRBJ1-5; possibly TRBD1 for D (5 bases). The CDR3 is 11 residues long. CDR1 and CDR2 (germline): MNHEY, SMNVEV (reference sequence). The V end was cut by 3 bases, the J end by 8 bases, with 5 bases between. CDR3 bases: TGTGCCAGCAGTTTCAGGGAGCCCCAGCATTTT. Amino acids: CASSFREPQHF.